This note documents a single T cell receptor beta chain sequence. This clonotype showed up just a few times. Its cognate antigen has yet to be identified. Per-base qualities were not stored, and no clone one base away is much larger. This sample is part of a study of blood T cells in healthy people across ages (dated by TCRdb to between 2014 and 2016). As for the study more broadly: Template switching captured roughly one uniquely barcoded TCR beta cDNA molecule per two T cells in model experiments. To track age-related changes in TCR beta repertoire diversity, the study relied on deep sequencing normalized with unique cDNA molecular identifiers. The donors were divided into four age groups: young (average about 16 years), middle-aged (approximately 39), aged (approximately 62) and long-lived (roughly 86). To avoid experimental bias, donors of different ages were spread randomly across the sequencing lanes. Two additional independent replicas of 1 million unique cDNA reads from the same blood draw were analyzed for two donors (one aged 18 to 30 and one aged 80 or older).

The 40 or so donors, aged about 6 to 95 years, were systemically healthy Caucasian individuals from Russia. Ten milliliters of peripheral blood were drawn from each donor into EDTA-treated Vacutainer tubes. PBMCs were isolated by Ficoll-Paque density-gradient centrifugation, with at least 7 million obtained per sample. Trizol reagent was used to extract total RNA from PBMCs, with at least 6 micrograms per sample. Naive CD45RAhigh/CD27high T cell percentages were measured by flow cytometry on a PBMC aliquot from every donor. The library relied on 5' RACE. Sequencing took place on an Illumina HiSeq 2500. The second PCR ran for roughly 7 to 12 cycles and used a J-beta primer mix along with a sample-barcoded 5' primer. A unique molecular identifier was introduced onto each TCR beta cDNA molecule by a template-switch 5' adaptor carrying 12 random nucleotides. Each sample yielded at least 3 million CDR3-containing paired-end reads. The Mint cDNA synthesis kit, primed by a TRBC-specific oligonucleotide, was used to synthesize first-strand cDNA from all RNA. All cDNA was treated with uracil-DNA glycosylase and then went through a first 18-cycle PCR with the universal primers M1SS and BC2_uni_R. In the paper's pipeline: For normalization, 1 million high-quality reads were randomly selected from each sample, with every read carrying a distinct molecular identifier. Reads sharing molecular identifiers were discarded rather than binned into consensus sequences. CDR3 identification, clonotype clustering and error correction used MiTCR with a Q25 quality threshold and the strictest error-elimination algorithm. A nonparametric unseen species model with Euler transformation was used to estimate a lower bound on total TCR beta diversity. TCRdb passed the public sequencing reads through fastp at Q25 and MiXCR, retaining productive beta sequences. All rows with the same CDR3 protein become a single entry with the most common DNA and genes. These V and J calls originate from TCRdb's pipeline instead of the authors' own analysis. The sample yields hundreds of thousands of distinct CDR3 sequences; more than 55% were counted once. Around a quarter of the sample belongs to the ten largest clones.

Broad study findings and their caveats: As age increased, observed TCR beta diversity per million T cells dropped in a roughly linear way, and a significant reduction was already evident by age 40. A strong correlation was found between observed TCR beta diversity and the percentage of naive T cells measured by flow cytometry. Since profiling was done on bulk unsorted PBMCs, naive and antigen-experienced compartments could not be conclusively compared. Estimates of total diversity based on one million sequenced T cells were regarded as lower bounds and as underestimates. Donor CMV infection status was unknown, potentially confounding age-related changes in expanded clonotypes. Compared with the aged group, the long-lived group had more naive CD4+ T cells, fewer expanded clones and increased TCR diversity, a pattern suggesting age selection.

V lost 5 bases and J lost 4 bases; the stretch between them is 27 bases long. The CDR3 contains 18 residues, cysteine and phenylalanine counted. Only the CDR3 portion is preserved as DNA: 54 bases, with reading frame beginning at the first base. The germline V gene provides CDR1 MDHEN and CDR2 SYDVKM. The source is a man in his forties or fifties in good health. The chain is assembled from TRBV28 and TRBJ2-7; a tentative D match to TRBD2 spans 5 bases. Input material: blood. The bases read TGTGCCAGCAGTACCAACGACATTCGGGATAATCGTGGGTACGAGCAGTACTTC. It encodes CASSTNDIRDNRGYEQYF.